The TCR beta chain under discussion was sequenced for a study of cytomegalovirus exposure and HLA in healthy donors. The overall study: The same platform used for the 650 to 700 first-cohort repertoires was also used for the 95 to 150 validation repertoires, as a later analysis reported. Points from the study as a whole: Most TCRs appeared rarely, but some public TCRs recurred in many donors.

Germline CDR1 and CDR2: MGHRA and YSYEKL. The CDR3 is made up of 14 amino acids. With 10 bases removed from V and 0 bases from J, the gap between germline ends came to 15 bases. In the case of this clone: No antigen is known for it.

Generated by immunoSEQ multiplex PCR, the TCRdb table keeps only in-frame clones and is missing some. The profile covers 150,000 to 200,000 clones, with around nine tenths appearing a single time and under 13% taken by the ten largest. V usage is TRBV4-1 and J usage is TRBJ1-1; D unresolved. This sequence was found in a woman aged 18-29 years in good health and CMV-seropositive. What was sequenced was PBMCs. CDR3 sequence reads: CATKPNLMNTEAFF. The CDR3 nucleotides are TGCGCCACAAAGCCAAACCTCATGAACACTGAAGCTTTCTTT.